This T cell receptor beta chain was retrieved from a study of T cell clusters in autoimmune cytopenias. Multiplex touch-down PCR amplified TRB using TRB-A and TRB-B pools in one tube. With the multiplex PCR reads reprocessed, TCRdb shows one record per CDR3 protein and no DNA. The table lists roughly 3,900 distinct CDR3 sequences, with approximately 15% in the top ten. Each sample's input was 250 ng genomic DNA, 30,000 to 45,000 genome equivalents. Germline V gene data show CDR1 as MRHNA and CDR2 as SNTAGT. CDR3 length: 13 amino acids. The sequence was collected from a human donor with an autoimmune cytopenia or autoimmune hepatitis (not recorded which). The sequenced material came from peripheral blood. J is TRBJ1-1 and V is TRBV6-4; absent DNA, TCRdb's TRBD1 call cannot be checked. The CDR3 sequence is CASSDRGHTEAFF.